This T cell receptor (beta chain) originates from a study of cytomegalovirus exposure and HLA in healthy donors. Primers included in the PCR were 60 Vbeta and 13 Jbeta primers. The data were produced by immunoSEQ multiplex PCR, yet TCRdb's version contains in-frame clones alone and is incomplete. This sample has 100,000 to 150,000 clones; around 82% occur once, and the top ten carry roughly 1.2%. Sample: PBMCs. This TCR came from a female donor in good health and CMV-seronegative.

Here the CDR3 reads CASSVRGNYGYTF. The CDR3 region has the DNA TGTGCCAGCAGCGTCCGGGGTAACTATGGCTACACCTTC. The V and J genes are TRBV5-4 and TRBJ1-2; D ambiguous. This CDR3 is 13 amino acids long. Germline CDR1 is SGHNT and CDR2 is YYREEE (reference sequence). V lost 4 bases and J lost 1, with 8 bases in between.